The clone carrying this T cell receptor beta chain was seen more than once but under ten times. The CDR3 runs to 15 residues. The germline V gene has CDR1 MNHEY and CDR2 SVGEGT. Trimming removed 2 bases at V and 11 bases at J, with 18 bases between. This record comes from a study of T-cell reconstitution after alpha-beta-depleted transplantation in children. It was with unique molecular identifiers that the TCRbeta library was prepared. TCRdb itself ran the PCR reads through MiXCR, one entry per CDR3 protein. Of 210,000 or so distinct CDR3 sequences in the sample, approximately 10% were seen once. The receptor comes from a human donor who donated a stem cell graft to a child with acute lymphoblastic leukemia. Sequences were derived from PBMCs from the stem cell graft donor, sampled from the stem cell graft. The rearrangement uses TRBV6-2 or TRBV6-3 and TRBJ1-4; D is unclear. CDR3 bases: TGTGCCAGCAGTTACGCGGGAGATCGGCCCCTGAAACTGTTTTTT. Translated: CASSYAGDRPLKLFF.